This TCR beta chain was recovered during a study of T cell repertoires in cytomegalovirus infection. Across the study: An indication of both CMV infection and matching HLA type came from public TCR beta signatures.

This clonotype was seen repeatedly, ten times or more. Antigen: not known. Regarding the study as a whole: Cumulative public TCR beta family frequency identified CMV carriers with the relevant HLA.

In TCRdb, the reads were re-called with MiXCR into one record per CDR3 protein. This sample yields 500,000 or so distinct CDR3 sequences, of which 16% are seen a single time; roughly a quarter belongs to the top ten. Per the germline V gene, CDR1 is SEHNR and CDR2 is FQNEAQ (reference sequence). This CDR3 spans 17 amino acids. With 5 bases removed from V and 5 bases from J, the gap between germline ends came to 23 bases. The genes are TRBV7-9 and TRBJ2-3; D possibly corresponds to TRBD1 (6 bases). This TCR was recovered from a human donor in good health (CMV status not recorded). Some clones in this sample may be carry-over from other donors' samples. Material for sequencing was CD8+ T cells from PBMCs. CDR3 in amino acids: CASSPQAGETPRDTQYF. CDR3 bases: TGTGCCAGCAGCCCTCAGGCAGGGGAGACTCCCAGAGATACGCAGTATTTT.